This TCR beta chain emerged from a study of shared clonotypes between healthy human individuals. Trimming took off 1 base at V and 9 bases at J, with 6 bases between the two ends. This CDR3 spans 10 amino acids. Germline CDR1 is GTSNPN and CDR2 is SVGIG (reference sequence). Assay: immunoSEQ multiplex PCR; the TCRdb copy retains only in-frame clones and omits some. The repertoire holds 2 million to 2.5 million clones, with 85% to 95% as singletons. This TCR was recovered from a man younger than 35 in good health. Some clones in this sample may be carry-over from other donors' samples. Specimen: naive CD4+ T cells from PBMCs. Subset defined: CD45RA+ positively selected. This rearrangement joins TRBV30 to TRBJ1-1; D uncertain. CDR3 DNA sequence: TGTGCCTGGAGTGGAGGGAAAGCTTTCTTT. Translated: CAWSGGKAFF.